This T cell receptor (beta chain) was captured in a study of T cell clones after liver transplantation. Study-wide context: TCRbeta sequencing after a pre-transplant mixed lymphocyte reaction identified graft-donor-reactive clones, later tracked in post-transplant blood.

Profiling relied on immunoSEQ multiplex PCR, and the TCRdb table lists in-frame clones only, not all of them. This sample yields 93,000 or so clones, of which about 81% are seen a single time; about 3% belongs to the top ten. The receptor was isolated from a human patient who received a liver transplant. Some T cells here may be from the graft donor. The source material was CD4+ T cells from blood, sampled around 48 months after liver transplant.

The DNA of the CDR3 is TGTGCCAGTGACCTGGGCGGCCCTCGGTTCTTC. This codes for CASDLGGPRFF. The V and J genes are TRBV28 and TRBJ2-1; D unresolved. The V end was cut by 9 bases, the J end by 15 bases, with 18 bases between. Germline V lookup: CDR1 MDHEN, CDR2 SYDVKM. The CDR3 loop spans 11 amino acids.